The T cell receptor beta chain described here comes from a study of blood T cell repertoires in COVID-19. Notes on this clone: The junction departs from the called germline gene at one end, perhaps through a read error.

The CDR3 loop spans 15 amino acids. Per the germline V gene, CDR1 is SGHNT and CDR2 is YYREEE (reference sequence). The data were produced by immunoSEQ multiplex PCR, yet TCRdb's version contains in-frame clones alone and is incomplete. The sample records over 100,000 clones, just under 85% being singletons. This receptor was identified in a middle-aged man with active or convalescent COVID-19. V gene TRBV5-4 combines with J gene TRBJ2-5, with 9 bases aligning to TRBD1. Sequences were obtained from peripheral blood. CDR3 coding DNA: TGTGCCAGCATCTTGAGGACAGGGGCCGAAGAGACCCAGTACTTC. It codes for CASILRTGAEETQYF.